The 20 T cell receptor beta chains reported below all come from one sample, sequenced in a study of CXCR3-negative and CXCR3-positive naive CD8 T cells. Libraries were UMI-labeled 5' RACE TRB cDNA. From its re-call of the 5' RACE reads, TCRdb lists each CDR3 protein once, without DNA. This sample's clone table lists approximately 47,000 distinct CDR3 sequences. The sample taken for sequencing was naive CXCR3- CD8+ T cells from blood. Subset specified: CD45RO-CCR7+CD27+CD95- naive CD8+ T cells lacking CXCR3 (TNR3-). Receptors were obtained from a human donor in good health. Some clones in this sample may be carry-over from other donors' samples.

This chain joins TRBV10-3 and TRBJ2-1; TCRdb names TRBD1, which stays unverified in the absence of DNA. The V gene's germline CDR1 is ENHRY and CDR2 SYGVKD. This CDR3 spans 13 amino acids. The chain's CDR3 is CAISAPGGGEQFF.

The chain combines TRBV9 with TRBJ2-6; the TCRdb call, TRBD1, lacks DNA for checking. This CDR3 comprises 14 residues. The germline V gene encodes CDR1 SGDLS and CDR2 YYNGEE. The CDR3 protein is CASSAGAGANVLTF. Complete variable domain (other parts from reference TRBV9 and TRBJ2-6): DSGVTQTPKHLITATGQRVTLRCSPRSGDLSVYWYQQSLDQGLQFLIQYYNGEERAKGNILERFSAQQFPDLHSELNLSSLELGDSALYFCASSAGAGANVLTFGAGSRLTVL.

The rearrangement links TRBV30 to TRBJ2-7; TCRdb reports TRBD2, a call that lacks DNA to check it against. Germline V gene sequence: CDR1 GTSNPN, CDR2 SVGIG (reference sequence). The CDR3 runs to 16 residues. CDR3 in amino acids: CAWSVPYSQGGDEQYF. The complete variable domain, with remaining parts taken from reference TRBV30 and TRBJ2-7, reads SQTIHQWPATLVQPVGSPLSLECTVEGTSNPNLYWYRQAAGRGLQLLFYSVGIGQISSEVPQNLSASRPQDRQFILSSKKLLLSDSGFYLCAWSVPYSQGGDEQYFGPGTRLTVT.

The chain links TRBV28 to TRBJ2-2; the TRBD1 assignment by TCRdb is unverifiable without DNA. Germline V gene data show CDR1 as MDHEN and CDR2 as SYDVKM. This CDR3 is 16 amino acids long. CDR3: CASIHHGTLNTGELFF.

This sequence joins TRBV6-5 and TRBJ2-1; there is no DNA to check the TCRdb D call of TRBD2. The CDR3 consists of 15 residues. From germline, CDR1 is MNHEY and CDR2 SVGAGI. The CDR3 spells CASSYGTSGGNEQFF.

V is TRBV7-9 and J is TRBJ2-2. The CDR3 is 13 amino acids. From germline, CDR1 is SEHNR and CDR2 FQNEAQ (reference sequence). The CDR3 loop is CASSLERTGELFF.

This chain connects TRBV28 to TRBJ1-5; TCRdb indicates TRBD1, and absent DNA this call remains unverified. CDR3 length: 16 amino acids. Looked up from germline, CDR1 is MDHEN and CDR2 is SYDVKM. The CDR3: CASSLLAGGSSQPQHF. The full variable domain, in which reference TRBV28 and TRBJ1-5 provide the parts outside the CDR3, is DVKVTQSSRYLVKRTGEKVFLECVQDMDHENMFWYRQDPGLGLRLIYFSYDVKMKEKGDIPEGYSVSREKKERFSLILESASTNQTSMYLCASSLLAGGSSQPQHFGDGTRLSIL.

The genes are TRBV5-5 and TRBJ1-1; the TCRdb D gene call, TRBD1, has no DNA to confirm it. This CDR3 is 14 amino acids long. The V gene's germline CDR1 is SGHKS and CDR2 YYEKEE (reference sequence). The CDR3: CASSFGQPTTEAFF.

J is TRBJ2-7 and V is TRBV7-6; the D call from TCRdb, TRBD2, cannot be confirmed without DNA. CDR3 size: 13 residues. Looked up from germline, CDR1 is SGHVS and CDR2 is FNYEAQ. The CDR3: CASSRDSNYEQYF.

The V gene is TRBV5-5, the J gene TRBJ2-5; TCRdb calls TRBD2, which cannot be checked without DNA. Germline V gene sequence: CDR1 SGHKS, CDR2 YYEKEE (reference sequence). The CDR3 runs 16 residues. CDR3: CASSSSGSGLRETQYF.

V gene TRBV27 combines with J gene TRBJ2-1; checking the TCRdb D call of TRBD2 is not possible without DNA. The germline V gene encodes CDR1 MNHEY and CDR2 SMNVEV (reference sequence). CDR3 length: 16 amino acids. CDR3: CASSPALRGGFNEQFF.

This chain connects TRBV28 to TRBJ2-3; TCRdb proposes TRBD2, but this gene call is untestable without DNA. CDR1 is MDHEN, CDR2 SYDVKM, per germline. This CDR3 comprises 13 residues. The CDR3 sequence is CASRRGGADTQYF.

CDR3 residues: CSVDSDRVFADTQYF. V and J are TRBV29-1 and TRBJ2-3; as DNA is missing, the TRBD1 call by TCRdb cannot be tested. The CDR3 is 15 residues long. Per germline, CDR1 SQVTM and CDR2 ANQGSEA.

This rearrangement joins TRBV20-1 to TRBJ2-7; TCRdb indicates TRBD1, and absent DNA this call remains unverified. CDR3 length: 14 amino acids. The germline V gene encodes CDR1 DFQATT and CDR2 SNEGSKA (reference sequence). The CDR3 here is CSAPGAGDVLEQYF.

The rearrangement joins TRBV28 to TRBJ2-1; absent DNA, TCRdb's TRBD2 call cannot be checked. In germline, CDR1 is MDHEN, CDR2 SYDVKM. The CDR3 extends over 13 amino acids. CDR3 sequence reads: CASRTSGSYEQFF.

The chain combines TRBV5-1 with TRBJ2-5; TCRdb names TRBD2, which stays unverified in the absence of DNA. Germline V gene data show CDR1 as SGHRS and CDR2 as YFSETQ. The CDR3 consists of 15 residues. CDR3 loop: CASSFLTSEQETQYF.

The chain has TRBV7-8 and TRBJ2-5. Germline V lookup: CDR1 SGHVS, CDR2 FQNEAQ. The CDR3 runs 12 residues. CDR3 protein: CASSPLMETQYF. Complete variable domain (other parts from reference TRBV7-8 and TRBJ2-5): GAGVSQSPRYKVAKRGQDVALRCDPISGHVSLFWYQQALGQGPEFLTYFQNEAQLDKSGLPSDRFFAERPEGSVSTLKIQRTQQEDSAVYLCASSPLMETQYFGPGTRLLVL.

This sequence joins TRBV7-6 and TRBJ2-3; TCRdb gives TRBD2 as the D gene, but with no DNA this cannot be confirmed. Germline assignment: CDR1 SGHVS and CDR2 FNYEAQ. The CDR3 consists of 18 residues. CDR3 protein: CASSLEAADLDSTDTQYF.

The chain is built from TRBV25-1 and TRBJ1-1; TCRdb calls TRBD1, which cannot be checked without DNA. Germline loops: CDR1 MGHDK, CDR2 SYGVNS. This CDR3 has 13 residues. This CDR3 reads CASSIGGAAEAFF. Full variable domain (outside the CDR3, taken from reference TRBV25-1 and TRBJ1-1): EADIYQTPRYLVIGTGKKITLECSQTMGHDKMYWYQQDPGMELHLIHYSYGVNSTEKGDLSSESTVSRIRTEHFPLTLESARPSHTSQYLCASSIGGAAEAFFGQGTRLTVV.

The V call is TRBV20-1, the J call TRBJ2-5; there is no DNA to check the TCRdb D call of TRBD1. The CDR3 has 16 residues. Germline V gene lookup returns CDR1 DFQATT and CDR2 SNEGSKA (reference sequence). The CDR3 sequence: CSARDSAGGSMETQYF.